This T cell receptor beta chain was obtained from a study of early T cells in non-severe SARS-CoV-2 infection. Study as a whole: Chains were not paired, and sequencing was done on bulk RNA from unsorted whole blood.

The protocol attached unique molecular identifiers to individual cDNA molecules. MiXCR was run by TCRdb on the 5' RACE reads, yielding one entry per CDR3 protein. This sample has about 76,000 distinct CDR3 sequences, with 15% to 18% found just once. This clonotype has only a few counts. V lost 0 bases, J lost 7 bases, and 5 bases stayed unmatched. CDR3 length equals 15 residues. CDR1 and CDR2 (germline): SNHLY, FYNNEI. The chain has TRBV2 and TRBJ2-5; 10 positions match TRBD2. The sequence was collected from an adult who was a healthcare worker with PCR-confirmed SARS-CoV-2 infection or an uninfected control (not recorded which). The sample consisted of whole blood. CDR3 bases: TGTGCCAGCAGTGAAGCTGCGGCTAGCGGGGGGACCCAGTACTTC. It yields the protein CASSEAAASGGTQYF.